This TCR beta chain was sequenced in a study of shared clonotypes between healthy human individuals (dated by TCRdb to the early 2020s). With respect to the entire study: The cohort comprised a couple of women and a few men aged 18 to 49 years. To estimate repertoire size and how much clonotype sharing occurs between individuals, the study deeply sequenced the blood TCR repertoires of about five healthy adults. To increase sequencing depth and limit assay-specific biases, TCR repertoire library preparation and sequencing were carried out by different laboratories using diverse techniques. Per donor, leukapheresis produced somewhere between about 0.85 and 8.9 billion PBMCs. For each donor, three plates each were used for CD4 naive and CD4 memory, two plates were used for CD8 naive, and one plate was used for CD8 memory.

Comment on this clone: Its antigen has not been determined. Base qualities are missing; no much larger clone stands one base away.

The donors were healthy, HIV-negative adults who had no recently reported acute infections or vaccinations. Every donor was a Caucasian adult residing in Nashville, Tennessee, USA. CD4+ T cells were enriched through magnetic negative selection, after which naive cells were positively selected on CD45RA and the remaining negative fraction served as the memory subset. Blood was obtained by leukapheresis, after which PBMCs were separated by Ficoll-Histopaque density gradient centrifugation and cryopreserved in liquid nitrogen vapor phase. Analytical flow cytometry was used to check the purity and quantity of each magnetically sorted T cell population. From each sorted fraction, genomic DNA was isolated and quantified by UV absorbance on a Nanodrop 2000c. Inclusive of the bounding cysteine and phenylalanine, the CDR3 is 18 residues long. The entry retains the CDR3 DNA only, 54 bases that are in frame from base 1. From V the trimming removes 0 bases and from J it removes 7 bases, while the gene matches leave 14 bases of the junction unaccounted for. Via the germline V gene (reference sequence), CDR1 is GTSNPN and CDR2 SVGIG.

Using the deep immunoSEQ assay, multiplex PCR amplified TCR CDR3 regions from genomic DNA. Genomic DNA extracted from each cell subset was distributed evenly over all wells of several immunoSEQ 96-well plates, and each plate served as one replicate. Each replicate PCR for sorted subsets received about 180 ng genomic DNA, equal to roughly 30,000 T cell genomes. Purified libraries were quantified with a Qubit 3.0 fluorometer, sized on a Bioanalyzer 2100, and re-quantified with the KAPA Library Quantification kit. Each immunoSEQ 96-well plate was sequenced on its own single-read 150-cycle Illumina NextSeq 550 flow cell. In the authors' own workflow: The immunoSEQ output contained only junctional sequences without quality scores, so filtering could not match that applied to full-length reads. To assign V/J genes and CDR3, sequences were annotated using PyIR, a Python wrapper for IgBLAST v1.9, with IMGT germline references. Any read was removed if the V/J assignment was weak (E-value above 1e-6), the CDR3 was missing, or the read contained stop codons, out-of-frame junctions, or ambiguous translated residues. A V3J clonotype was defined by an identical inferred V gene, J gene, and CDR3 amino acid sequence. The percentage overlap between two repertoires was calculated by dividing the number of shared unique clonotypes by the size of the smaller repertoire. Richness of each repertoire was evaluated using RTK rarefaction, the Chao1 estimator, and Recon v2.1 estimates of unobserved clonotypes. For all TCRbeta clonotypes obtained by the gDNA method from a few donors, generation probabilities were computed with OLGA. TCRdb mirrors the immuneACCESS table, restricted to in-frame sequences. Some clones are absent from its copies; in checked studies, under half trace to an unresolved V gene, and the reason for the others is unknown. From that table come the V and J calls and clone size; the DNA was used to work out D and trimming. A total of roughly 1,000,000 clones appear in this sample, about 80% of them only once. The top ten clones comprise around 0.6% of the sample.

Broad study findings and their caveats: The genetic and exposure-history diversity represented was limited by the small number of donors. Pairwise subsampling indicated that sequencing depth was expected to affect the degree of clonotype sharing among donors. Sharing across four donors was observed for around 5% of naive CD4, 3.5% of naive CD8, 2.3% of memory CD4, and about 0.4% of memory CD8 clonotypes. Sampling was limited to blood, and TCR repertoires in tissue likely differ from TCR repertoires in blood. Naive subsets generally had larger estimated clonotype richness than memory subsets did. Even with the large sequencing depth, rarefaction of the sorted-subset datasets indicated that sequencing was incomplete. Compared with non-shared clonotypes, the clonotypes found in all four sorted-subset donors had higher generation probabilities.

This receptor was taken from a man aged 18 to 30 in good health. Some clones in this sample may be carry-over from other donors' samples. The chain is assembled from TRBV30 and TRBJ2-4; 11 bases in the middle match TRBD1. The sequenced sample was memory CD4+ T cells from PBMCs. The cell subset or site label corresponds to: CD45RA-negative fraction. This receptor has the CDR3 CAWSVLRWTGGLSNIQYF. The nucleotide sequence is given as TGTGCCTGGAGTGTACTAAGATGGACAGGGGGCCTATCCAACATTCAGTACTTC.